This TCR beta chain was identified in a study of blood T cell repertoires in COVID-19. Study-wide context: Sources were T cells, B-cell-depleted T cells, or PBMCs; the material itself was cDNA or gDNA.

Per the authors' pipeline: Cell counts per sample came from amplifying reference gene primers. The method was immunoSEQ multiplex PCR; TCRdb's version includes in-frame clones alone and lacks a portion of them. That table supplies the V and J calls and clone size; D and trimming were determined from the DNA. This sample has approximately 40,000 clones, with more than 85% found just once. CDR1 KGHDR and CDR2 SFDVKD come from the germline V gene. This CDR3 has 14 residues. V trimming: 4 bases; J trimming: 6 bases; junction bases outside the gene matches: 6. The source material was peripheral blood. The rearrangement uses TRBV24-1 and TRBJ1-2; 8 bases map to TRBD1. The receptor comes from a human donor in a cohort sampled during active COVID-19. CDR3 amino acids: CATSDRDRWDGYTF. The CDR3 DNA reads TGTGCCACCAGTGACCGGGACAGGTGGGATGGCTACACCTTC.